The 5 T cell receptor beta chains below were found in one sample sequenced in a study of T cell changes during pregnancy in multiple sclerosis. Profiling relied on immunoSEQ multiplex PCR, and the TCRdb table lists in-frame clones only, not all of them. The repertoire holds 90,000 to 120,000 clones, with about 90% as singletons. The sample in question was peripheral blood, obtained in the third trimester of pregnancy. All receptors come from a female donor in good health, enrolled as a control in a pregnancy study.

This sequence joins TRBV18 and TRBJ1-3; D remains unclear. From germline, CDR1 is KGHSH and CDR2 LQKENI. Trimming removed 3 bases at V and 0 bases at J, with 9 bases between. The CDR3 contains 15 residues. This chain's CDR3 is CASSPPVVSGNTIYF. In nucleotides, the CDR3 is TGTGCCAGCTCACCCCCGGTGGTCTCTGGAAACACCATATATTTT.

The V and J genes are TRBV11-3 and TRBJ2-2; a weak D match, TRBD2 (5 bases). V was clipped by 0 bases and J by 1 base, with 6 bases between them. This CDR3 is built from 15 residues. Per germline, CDR1 SGHNT and CDR2 YENEEA. This CDR3 reads CASSLDGGNTGELFF. CDR3 DNA sequence: TGTGCCAGCAGCTTAGATGGAGGGAACACCGGGGAGCTGTTTTTT.

The chain is built from TRBV9 and TRBJ1-1, with D perhaps TRBD1 (5 bases). Looked up from germline, CDR1 is SGDLS and CDR2 is YYNGEE. V was shortened by 0 bases and J by 3 bases, with 12 bases between the two germline ends. This CDR3 spans 15 amino acids. CDR3 DNA: TGTGCCAGCAGCGTAGTAGCAGGGTCGGACACTGAAGCTTTCTTT. It is translated as CASSVVAGSDTEAFF.

The V gene is TRBV6-5, the J gene TRBJ1-3; D possibly corresponds to TRBD1 (6 bases). The CDR3 has 14 residues. The V gene lost 6 bases and the J gene lost 4 bases, with 13 bases spanning the gap. Germline V CDR1 and CDR2: MNHEY, SVGAGI. CDR3 DNA: TGTGCCAGCAGGTGGGGGCAGGGCGGAAACACCATATATTTT. This encodes CASRWGQGGNTIYF.

The rearrangement links TRBV4-2 to TRBJ2-5; D is perhaps TRBD2 (6 bases). The CDR3 covers 17 residues. Trimming removed 2 bases at V and 5 bases at J, with 21 bases between. Per germline, CDR1 LGHNA and CDR2 YNFKEQ. The CDR3 nucleotides are TGTGCCAGCAGCCAACGTAGGGGACGAGGAGGGTGGGAGACCCAGTACTTC. Amino acid sequence: CASSQRRGRGGWETQYF.